This T cell receptor beta chain is drawn from a study of shared clonotypes between healthy human individuals. Study-wide results and caveats: Non-shared clonotypes showed lower generation probabilities than clonotypes common to all four donors.

Comment on this clone: The target antigen is unknown.

The CDR3 length is 15 residues. V was trimmed by 0 bases and J by 4 bases, leaving 10 bases between them. Per germline, CDR1 SGHAT and CDR2 FQNNGV. Assay used: immunoSEQ multiplex PCR; TCRdb lists only in-frame clones, some missing. The sample contains about 2.4 million clones, over 85% of which appear only once. The authors divided CD4+ cells into CD45RA+ naive and CD45RA-negative memory subsets. V is TRBV11-2 and J is TRBJ2-1; D might be TRBD1 (6 bases). What was sequenced was naive CD4+ T cells from PBMCs. Described subset: CD45RA+ positively selected. This receptor was taken from a man between 18 and 35 years old in good health. Some clones in this sample may be carry-over from other donors' samples. CDR3 residues: CASSLEGARYNEQFF. The CDR3, as DNA: TGTGCCAGCAGCTTAGAGGGGGCGCGTTACAATGAGCAGTTCTTC.